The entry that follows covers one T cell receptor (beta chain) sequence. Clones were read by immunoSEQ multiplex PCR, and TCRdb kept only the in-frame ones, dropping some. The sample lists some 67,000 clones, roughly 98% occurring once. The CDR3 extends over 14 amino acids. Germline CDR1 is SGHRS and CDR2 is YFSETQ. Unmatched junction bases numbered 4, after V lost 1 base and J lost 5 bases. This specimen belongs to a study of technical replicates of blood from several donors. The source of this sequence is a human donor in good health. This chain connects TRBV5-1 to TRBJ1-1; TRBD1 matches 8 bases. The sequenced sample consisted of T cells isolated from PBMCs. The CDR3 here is CASSLLDRVTEAFF. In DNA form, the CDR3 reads TGCGCCAGCAGCTTGTTGGACAGGGTGACTGAAGCTTTCTTT.